The 3 T cell receptor beta chains given below trace back to one sample, sequenced in a study of cytomegalovirus exposure and HLA in healthy donors. PCR was performed using 60 Vbeta and 13 Jbeta primers. Sequencing used immunoSEQ multiplex PCR; TCRdb keeps in-frame clones, though not all of them. Of under 45,000 clones detected, roughly two thirds appear once; the ten largest clones hold under 8%. Specimen: PBMCs. The receptors were gathered from a man aged 30 to 45 in good health and CMV-seronegative.

The chain joins TRBV7-9 to TRBJ2-7; 12 bases agree with TRBD2. CDR3 length: 14 amino acids. Per the germline V gene, CDR1 is SEHNR and CDR2 is FQNEAQ (reference sequence). J was trimmed by 6 bases and V by 2 bases; bases with no gene match: 2. CDR3 DNA sequence: TGTGCCAGCAGCTTACTAGCGGGAGGGGGCGAGCAGTACTTC. Its translation is CASSLLAGGGEQYF. Full variable domain (missing parts from reference TRBV7-9 and TRBJ2-7): DTGVSQNPRHKITKRGQNVTFRCDPISEHNRLYWYRQTLGQGPEFLTYFQNEAQLEKSRLLSDRFSAERPKGSFSTLEIQRTEQGDSAMYLCASSLLAGGGEQYFGPGTRLTVT.

The chain is built from TRBV19 and TRBJ1-1, with no clear D. V was cut by 5 bases and J by 4 bases, with 14 bases left in between. This CDR3 contains 14 residues. The V gene's germline CDR1 is LNHDA and CDR2 SQIVND (reference sequence). The CDR3 DNA reads as TGTGCCAGTAGTTGGCCGGGAAGGGTCACTGAAGCTTTCTTT. Encoded protein: CASSWPGRVTEAFF.

This clone rates as medium-sized (0.01 to 0.1%). The chain links TRBV14 to TRBJ2-2, with 12 bases lining up with TRBD2. Germline V gives CDR1 SGHDN, CDR2 FVKESK. V dropped 5 bases and J dropped 4; count of bases not matched to a gene: 5. This CDR3 region has 16 residues. In DNA form, the CDR3 reads TGTGCCAGCAGCGCTCCGGGACTAGCGGGCACCGGGGAGCTGTTTTTT. This translates into CASSAPGLAGTGELFF.